Listed here are 29 T cell receptor beta chains from one sample, sequenced in a study of T cell responses to AZD1222 COVID-19 vaccine (dated by TCRdb to the early 2020s). The method behind the library was the immunoSEQ multiplex PCR assay. Entries here come from immuneACCESS through TCRdb and include only in-frame sequences with V and J called. Some clones fail to appear in such tables; in the studies checked, an unresolved V gene covers under half of the shortfall, and the cause of the remainder is unknown. A total of some 110,000 clones appear in this sample, 65% to 85% of them only once. Around 9.9% of the sample is held by the ten biggest clonotypes. This specimen's time point label, interpreted: baseline before first vaccination. Sequenced here: peripheral blood, sampled on day 0 of AZD1222 vaccination. The receptors were sampled from an adult in good health.

In its sample, this clone was seen once. The chain uses TRBV6-5 and TRBJ2-7; weak D call: TRBD1 (7 bases). The germline V and J ends were trimmed by 2 bases and 4 bases, with 15 bases remaining between them. The CDR3 totals 15 residues. Germline-derived CDR1 and CDR2 are MNHEY and SVGAGI. CDR3 amino acids: CASSYSGSGGYEQYF. In DNA, the CDR3 is TGTGCCAGCAGTTACAGCGGCTCAGGGGGGTACGAGCAGTACTTC.

This clone was seen more than once but under ten times. The rearrangement uses TRBV7-2 and TRBJ2-2; 12 nucleotides align to TRBD2. V shed 2 bases, J shed 7 bases, and the junction held 2 bases outside the gene matches. From germline, CDR1 is SGHTA and CDR2 FQGNSA. This CDR3 region has 15 residues. This CDR3 is CASSLLAGGRGELFF. The CDR3 nucleotides read TGTGCCAGCAGCTTACTAGCGGGAGGGCGCGGGGAGCTGTTTTTT. Variable domain in full (rest from reference TRBV7-2 and TRBJ2-2): GAGVSQSPSNKVTEKGKDVELRCDPISGHTALYWYRQSLGQGLEFLIYFQGNSAPDKSGLPSDRFSAERTGGSVSTLTIQRTQQEDSAVYLCASSLLAGGRGELFFGEGSRLTVL.

As DNA, the CDR3 is TGTGCCAGTAGTAAGCGGGGGGTGTCGGAAGATACGCAGTATTTT. Its translation is CASSKRGVSEDTQYF. This rearrangement joins TRBV19 to TRBJ2-3; 9 nucleotides line up with TRBD2. The CDR3 sequence is 15 residues long. J lost 5 bases, V lost 4 bases, and 7 bases had no gene match. The germline V gene has CDR1 LNHDA and CDR2 SQIVND (reference sequence).

This chain uses TRBV5-1 with TRBJ2-3; D is perhaps TRBD1 or TRBD2 (6 bases each). V was trimmed by 0 bases and J by 4 bases, leaving 15 bases between them. The CDR3 extends over 16 amino acids. Germline CDR1 SGHRS, CDR2 YFSETQ. CDR3 coding DNA: TGCGCCAGCAGCTTGGAGGGGGGTGTCAGGTCAGATACGCAGTATTTT. The encoded protein is CASSLEGGVRSDTQYF.

In nucleotides, the CDR3 is TGCGCCAGCAGCTTACAGGGAGGGGACACTGAAGCTTTCTTT. Translation: CASSLQGGDTEAFF. The V call is TRBV5-1, the J call TRBJ1-1, with D maybe TRBD1 (6 bases). Germline CDR1 is SGHRS and CDR2 is YFSETQ. The CDR3 contains 14 residues. Trimming pared 2 bases from V and 3 bases from J, leaving 11 bases between.

The chain has TRBV10-3 and TRBJ1-2; D unresolved. The CDR3 totals 12 residues. Germline CDR1 and CDR2: ENHRY and SYGVKD. V was pared by 8 bases and J by 6 bases, with 13 bases between. The CDR3 sequence: CAIWGSANGYTF. For the CDR3, the DNA is TGTGCCATCTGGGGTTCGGCTAATGGCTACACCTTC.

The chain combines TRBV5-1 with TRBJ2-5; 10 bases map to TRBD2. The CDR3 covers 16 residues. Per the germline V gene, CDR1 is SGHRS and CDR2 is YFSETQ. J lost 5 bases, V lost 0 bases, and 7 bases had no gene match. The DNA of the CDR3 is TGCGCCAGCAGCTTGGAGGTCCTAGCGGGGGTGGAGACCCAGTACTTC. Its translation is CASSLEVLAGVETQYF. Combining the CDR3 with reference TRBV5-1 and TRBJ2-5 gives the whole variable domain KAGVTQTPRYLIKTRGQQVTLSCSPISGHRSVSWYQQTPGQGLQFLFEYFSETQRNKGNFPGRFSGRQFSNSRSEMNVSTLELGDSALYLCASSLEVLAGVETQYFGPGTRLLVL.

This chain links TRBV5-1 with TRBJ2-2; D is undetermined. The V end lost 0 bases, the J end lost 4 bases, and 7 bases lay between the germline ends. CDR3 length: 14 residues. Germline lookup yields CDR1 SGHRS and CDR2 YFSETQ. DNA of the CDR3: TGCGCCAGCAGCTTGGCCCCTGCCACCGGGGAGCTGTTTTTT. Encoded protein: CASSLAPATGELFF.

The chain recombines TRBV6-4 with TRBJ1-3; no clear D gene. CDR3 length: 15 residues. Germline values: CDR1 MRHNA, CDR2 SNTAGT. V was clipped by 5 bases and J by 4 bases, with 15 bases between them. The DNA of the CDR3 is TGTGCCAGCAGTCAAGAAAGGACGCCCGGAAACACCATATATTTT. Translated, it gives CASSQERTPGNTIYF.

The chain uses TRBV19 and TRBJ1-5; no clear D. V lost 3 bases and J 4 bases, leaving 19 bases between the germline ends. This CDR3 region has 17 residues. Per the germline V gene, CDR1 is LNHDA and CDR2 is SQIVND (reference sequence). CDR3 in amino acids: CASSIPFRDRWNQPQHF. The CDR3 coding sequence is TGTGCCAGTAGTATCCCCTTTAGGGATAGGTGGAATCAGCCCCAGCATTTT. The full variable domain, in which reference TRBV19 and TRBJ1-5 provide the parts outside the CDR3, is DGGITQSPKYLFRKEGQNVTLSCEQNLNHDAMYWYRQDPGQGLRLIYYSQIVNDFQKGDIAEGYSVSREKKESFPLTVTSAQKNPTAFYLCASSIPFRDRWNQPQHFGDGTRLSIL.

The chain links TRBV24-1 to TRBJ2-1; perhaps TRBD2 as D (5 bases). Germline assignment: CDR1 KGHDR and CDR2 SFDVKD. This CDR3 spans 13 amino acids. Trimming stripped 5 bases from V and 6 bases from J, with 10 bases between. The CDR3 sequence: CATSGEKGNEQFF. CDR3 in DNA: TGTGCCACCAGTGGGGAGAAGGGCAATGAGCAGTTCTTC.

This clone was seen once. This chain joins TRBV2 and TRBJ1-4; possibly TRBD1 for D (6 bases). CDR3 length: 14 amino acids. The V end lost 7 bases, the J end lost 3 bases, and 12 bases lay between the germline ends. Per the germline V gene, CDR1 is SNHLY and CDR2 is FYNNEI. CDR3 sequence: CASKGPGANEKLFF. The CDR3, as DNA: TGTGCCAGCAAAGGGCCAGGGGCTAATGAAAAACTGTTTTTT.

This chain links TRBV7-8 with TRBJ1-5; unclear D gene. This CDR3 has 12 amino acids. Germline V gives CDR1 SGHVS, CDR2 FQNEAQ. Between the trimmed V and J ends, which lost 3 bases and 6 bases, there was a span of 6 bases. The CDR3 reads CASSFLGQPQHF. The CDR3 coding sequence is TGTGCCAGCAGCTTTTTAGGTCAGCCCCAGCATTTT.

The rearrangement joins TRBV4-1 to TRBJ1-2, with 7 bases identical to TRBD1. Germline V gene lookup returns CDR1 MGHRA and CDR2 YSYEKL. The V gene end was trimmed by 0 bases and the J gene end by 4 bases; junction bases not matched to a gene: 8. This CDR3 comprises 16 residues. The CDR3 reads CASSQDPPGTVYGYTF. CDR3 nucleotides: TGCGCCAGCAGCCAAGATCCGCCCGGGACAGTCTATGGCTACACCTTC.

The chain links TRBV6-1 to TRBJ1-5; possibly TRBD1 for D (5 bases). CDR3 size: 17 residues. Looked up from germline, CDR1 is MNHNS and CDR2 is SASEGT. Trimming cost V 1 base and J 2 bases, with 15 bases left between them. The CDR3 protein is CASSEDRGGIGNQPQHF. The CDR3 DNA follows: TGTGCCAGCAGTGAAGATCGGGGGGGAATTGGCAATCAGCCCCAGCATTTT.

The chain is built from TRBV28 and TRBJ2-7, with no clear D. Per germline, CDR1 MDHEN and CDR2 SYDVKM. Trimming pared 8 bases from V and 4 bases from J, leaving 9 bases between. The CDR3 runs 11 residues. The DNA for the CDR3 is TGTGCCAGCCTCCAGAGATACGAGCAGTACTTC. Its translation: CASLQRYEQYF.

This rearrangement joins TRBV11-3 to TRBJ2-2; TRBD2 agrees at 7 bases. J was trimmed by 4 bases and V by 1 base; bases with no gene match: 6. The CDR3 covers 16 residues. The germline gives CDR1 SGHNT, CDR2 YENEEA. The CDR3 DNA reads TGTGCCAGCAGCTTAGGGGAGGGGCGAGGCACCGGGGAGCTGTTTTTT. This sequence encodes CASSLGEGRGTGELFF.

This rearrangement joins TRBV5-5 to TRBJ2-7; D uncertain. Germline loops: CDR1 SGHKS, CDR2 YYEKEE (reference sequence). This CDR3 comprises 11 residues. Trimming shortened V by 2 bases and J by 3 bases, and 3 bases separated the two germline ends. The CDR3 region has the DNA TGTGCCAGCAGCTTAGACTACGAGCAGTACTTC. Protein: CASSLDYEQYF.

The rearrangement joins TRBV19 to TRBJ2-1; the D call may be TRBD1 or TRBD2 (5 bases each). This CDR3 spans 15 amino acids. Germline assignment: CDR1 LNHDA and CDR2 SQIVND (reference sequence). The V and J ends lost 6 bases and 6 bases respectively, with 18 bases between them. The CDR3 is CASRQPGQVSNEQFF. In nucleotides, the CDR3 is TGTGCCAGTAGACAACCGGGGCAGGTGAGCAATGAGCAGTTCTTC.

The V gene is TRBV27, the J gene TRBJ1-1; perhaps TRBD1 as D (6 bases). The CDR3 extends over 15 amino acids. CDR1 MNHEY and CDR2 SMNVEV come from the germline V gene (reference sequence). V was cut by 4 bases and J by 0 bases, with 12 bases left in between. CDR3 region: CASSSPGQLNTEAFF. Written as DNA, the CDR3 is TGTGCCAGCAGTTCTCCGGGACAATTGAACACTGAAGCTTTCTTT.

The genes are TRBV7-2 and TRBJ1-5; unclear D gene. Trimming pared 3 bases from V and 0 bases from J, leaving 3 bases between. This CDR3 has 13 amino acids. The germline V gene encodes CDR1 SGHTA and CDR2 FQGNSA. CDR3 nucleotide sequence: TGTGCCAGCAGCTTCGATAGCAATCAGCCCCAGCATTTT. It yields the protein CASSFDSNQPQHF. Based on the CDR3 plus reference TRBV7-2 and TRBJ1-5, the full variable domain is GAGVSQSPSNKVTEKGKDVELRCDPISGHTALYWYRQSLGQGLEFLIYFQGNSAPDKSGLPSDRFSAERTGGSVSTLTIQRTQQEDSAVYLCASSFDSNQPQHFGDGTRLSIL.

The V gene is TRBV7-9, the J gene TRBJ2-2, with a tentative D call TRBD1 (6 bases). CDR1 SEHNR and CDR2 FQNEAQ come from the germline V gene (reference sequence). The V end was cut by 5 bases, the J end by 1 base, with 17 bases between. CDR3 size: 17 residues. The CDR3 loop reads CASSASGQSRNTGELFF. The CDR3 coding sequence is TGTGCCAGCAGCGCCAGTGGACAGTCAAGGAACACCGGGGAGCTGTTTTTT.

The chain carries TRBV28 and TRBJ1-1, with 7 bases identical to TRBD1. The germline CDR1 and CDR2 sequences are MDHEN and SYDVKM. The V gene end was trimmed by 2 bases and the J gene end by 5 bases; junction bases not matched to a gene: 8. The CDR3 contains 15 residues. The CDR3 loop reads CASSLIGGAGTEAFF. The CDR3 DNA reads as TGTGCCAGCAGTTTAATAGGGGGCGCGGGTACTGAAGCTTTCTTT.

The rearrangement joins TRBV6-5 to TRBJ1-1; possibly TRBD1 for D (6 bases). Germline lookup yields CDR1 MNHEY and CDR2 SVGAGI. The V end was cut by 2 bases, the J end by 0 bases, with 13 bases between. The CDR3 has 16 amino acids. The CDR3 protein is CASSYPGGSMNTEAFF. The DNA of the CDR3 is TGTGCCAGCAGTTACCCCGGGGGCTCTATGAACACTGAAGCTTTCTTT.

This sequence joins TRBV11-3 and TRBJ2-3; 11 bases agree with TRBD2. The CDR3 runs 17 residues. Germline V gene lookup returns CDR1 SGHNT and CDR2 YENEEA. Losses at the gene ends were 0 bases for V and 4 bases for J; bases not matched to a gene: 6. The CDR3 protein is CASSLDSRLAGSDTQYF. For the CDR3, the DNA is TGTGCCAGCAGCTTAGATTCGAGACTAGCGGGATCAGATACGCAGTATTTT.

The chain employs TRBV7-2 and TRBJ2-7; TRBD1 matches at 8 bases. J was trimmed by 5 bases and V by 2 bases; bases with no gene match: 2. The CDR3 length is 13 residues. Per the germline V gene, CDR1 is SGHTA and CDR2 is FQGNSA. CDR3 nucleotides: TGTGCCAGCAGCTTAACAGGGGGTGACGAGCAGTACTTC. The encoded protein is CASSLTGGDEQYF.

This rearrangement joins TRBV7-8 to TRBJ2-1; D not resolved. CDR1 and CDR2 from the germline V gene are SGHVS and FQNEAQ. This CDR3 contains 11 residues. The ends were cut back, 3 bases at V and 5 bases at J, with 2 bases in the middle. The CDR3 nucleotides are TGTGCCAGCAGCTTCAACAATGAGCAGTTCTTC. The encoded protein is CASSFNNEQFF.

This clone was picked up a small number of times. The chain has TRBV18 and TRBJ2-7; 10 positions agree with TRBD1. Germline V lookup: CDR1 KGHSH, CDR2 LQKENI. V lost 6 bases, J lost 3 bases, and 8 bases stayed unmatched. There are 15 residues in the CDR3. The CDR3 DNA sequence: TGTGCCAGCTCCTCCGGGACAGGGGAGAGCTACGAGCAGTACTTC. Protein sequence: CASSSGTGESYEQYF.

The rearrangement uses TRBV28 and TRBJ1-3; D not certain. The V and J ends lost 1 base and 7 bases respectively, with 14 bases between them. The CDR3 runs 15 residues. Looked up from germline, CDR1 is MDHEN and CDR2 is SYDVKM. CDR3 protein: CASSLLHRVRNTIYF. DNA for the CDR3: TGTGCCAGCAGTTTATTACATCGGGTAAGGAACACCATATATTTT.